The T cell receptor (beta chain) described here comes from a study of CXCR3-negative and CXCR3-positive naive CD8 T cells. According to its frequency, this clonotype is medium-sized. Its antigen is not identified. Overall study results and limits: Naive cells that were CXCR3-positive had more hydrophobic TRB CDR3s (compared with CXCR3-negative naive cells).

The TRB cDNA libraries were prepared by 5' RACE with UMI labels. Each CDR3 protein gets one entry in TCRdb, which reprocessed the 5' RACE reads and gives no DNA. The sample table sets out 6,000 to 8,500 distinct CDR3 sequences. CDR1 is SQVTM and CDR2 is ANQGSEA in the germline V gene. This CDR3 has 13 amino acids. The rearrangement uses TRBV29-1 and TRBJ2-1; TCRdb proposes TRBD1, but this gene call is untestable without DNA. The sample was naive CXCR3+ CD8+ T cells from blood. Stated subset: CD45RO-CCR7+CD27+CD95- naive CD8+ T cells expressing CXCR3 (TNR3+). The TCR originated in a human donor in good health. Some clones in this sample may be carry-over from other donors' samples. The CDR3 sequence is CSVETNRDNEQFF.